This T cell receptor beta chain was sequenced for a study of cytomegalovirus exposure and HLA in healthy donors. General study findings and limits: The authors enumerated 150 to 200 TCR beta chains as linked to cytomegalovirus. Reports described diagnosis of cytomegalovirus status by the classifier as highly specific and sensitive.

Regarding this clone: Its antigen is not identified.

In germline, CDR1 is MNHEY, CDR2 SMNVEV (reference sequence). V was cut by 6 bases and J by 0 bases, with 9 bases left in between. The CDR3 sequence is 13 residues long. TCRdb's copy holds only in-frame clones and misses some; the assay was immunoSEQ multiplex PCR. This sample carries about 280,000 clones, more than 75% of them seen once, and the ten largest clones take roughly 0.93%. Sequenced: PBMCs. This clonotype was sampled from a woman between 18 and 29 years old in good health and CMV-seronegative. The J gene is TRBJ2-7, the V gene TRBV27; tentatively, D is TRBD2 (6 bases). The CDR3 sequence is CASRGTVSYEQYF. In DNA, the CDR3 is TGTGCCAGCAGGGGGACTGTCTCCTACGAGCAGTACTTC.